The present entry profiles one TCR beta chain with its context. These data belong to a study of OX40 agonist ivuxolimab in advanced cancers. Study as a whole: Patients were given ivuxolimab, an antibody that agonizes OX40 (CD134).

CDR3 length: 15 amino acids. The J segment lost 6 bases and the V segment lost 1 base, leaving 3 bases of the junction unmatched. CDR1 and CDR2 (germline): SGHVS, FNYEAQ. TCRdb's table, derived via immunoSEQ multiplex PCR, lists solely in-frame clones and lacks some. The sample consists of fewer than 60,000 clones, 85% of them appearing once. The chain is built from TRBV7-6 and TRBJ2-2; TRBD2 aligns across 9 bases. The sample was CD4+ or CD8+ T cells sorted from blood, taken in a trial of the OX40 agonist ivuxolimab. The sequence was collected from an adult with an advanced solid tumor such as melanoma, head and neck, liver or kidney cancer. The CDR3 sequence: CASSLVASGAGELFF. The DNA for the CDR3 is TGTGCCAGCAGCTTAGTCGCTAGCGGGGCCGGGGAGCTGTTTTTT.